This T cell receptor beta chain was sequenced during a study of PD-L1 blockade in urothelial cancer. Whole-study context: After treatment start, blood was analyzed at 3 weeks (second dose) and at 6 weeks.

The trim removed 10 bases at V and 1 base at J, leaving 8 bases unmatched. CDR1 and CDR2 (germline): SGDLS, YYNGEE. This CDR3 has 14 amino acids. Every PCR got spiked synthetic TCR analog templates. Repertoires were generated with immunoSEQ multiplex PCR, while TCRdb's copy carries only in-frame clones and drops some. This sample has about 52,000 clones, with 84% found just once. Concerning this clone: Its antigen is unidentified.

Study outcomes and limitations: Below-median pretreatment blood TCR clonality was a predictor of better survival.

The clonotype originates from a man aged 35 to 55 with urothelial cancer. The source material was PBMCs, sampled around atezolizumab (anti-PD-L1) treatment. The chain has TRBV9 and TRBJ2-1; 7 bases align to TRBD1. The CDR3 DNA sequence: TGTGCCTCAGGGGGTCAGGGGTCCTACAATGAGCAGTTCTTC. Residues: CASGGQGSYNEQFF.